Presented here are 5 T cell receptor beta chains from one specimen sequenced in a study of T-cell memory formation after mild COVID-19. TCRdb redid the calling of the 5' RACE reads with MiXCR, one entry per CDR3 protein. There are a few hundred thousand distinct CDR3 sequences in the sample; around 19% occur only once, and roughly 20% lies in the top ten. The sample consisted of PBMCs or a T cell subset sorted from them (not recorded which). The origin of the receptors is a man aged 18 to 30 who had mild COVID-19 (a few samples of this study predate the infection). Cell type and time point are not known.

This clonotype was counted a few times. The chain has TRBV7-2 and TRBJ2-3, with D uncertain. CDR1 and CDR2 from the germline V gene are SGHTA and FQGNSA. V was pared by 8 bases and J by 2 bases, with 8 bases between. CDR3 length equals 12 residues. CDR3 in DNA: TGTGCCAGCGGCCCATACACAGATACGCAGTATTTT. Translation: CASGPYTDTQYF. Supplemented by reference TRBV7-2 and TRBJ2-3, the full variable domain reads GAGVSQSPSNKVTEKGKDVELRCDPISGHTALYWYRQSLGQGLEFLIYFQGNSAPDKSGLPSDRFSAERTGGSVSTLTIQRTQQEDSAVYLCASGPYTDTQYFGPGTRLTVL.

This clonotype was observed a handful of times. The chain employs TRBV6-2 or TRBV6-3 and TRBJ2-7, with 11 bases aligning to TRBD2. The CDR3 is made up of 14 amino acids. Germline CDR1 reads MNHEY; CDR2 reads SVGEGT. Germline trimming cut 0 bases from V and 7 bases from J; bases unmatched to any gene: 2. CDR3 sequence: CASSYSRLAGEQYV. CDR3 nucleotide sequence: TGTGCCAGCAGTTACTCCCGACTAGCGGGGGAGCAGTACGTC.

This clonotype was seen only a few times. The chain is built from TRBV7-9 and TRBJ2-1; D not resolved. The CDR3 totals 11 residues. Looked up from germline, CDR1 is SEHNR and CDR2 is FQNEAQ (reference sequence). The germline V and J ends were trimmed by 1 base and 13 bases, with 8 bases remaining between them. The CDR3: CASSLVRYQFF. CDR3 DNA sequence: TGTGCCAGCAGCTTAGTAAGATATCAGTTCTTC.

The V gene is TRBV7-2, the J gene TRBJ2-2, with TRBD1 matching over 10 bases. This CDR3 has 15 residues. Germline-derived CDR1 and CDR2 are SGHTA and FQGNSA. V lost 7 bases to trimming and J lost 5 bases; unmatched junction nucleotides: 7. CDR3 residues: CASTWTGGRTGELFF. The CDR3 DNA is TGTGCCAGCACTTGGACAGGGGGTCGAACCGGGGAGCTGTTTTTT.

This clonotype was observed a few times. The gene calls are TRBV12-3 or TRBV12-4 and TRBJ2-5, with TRBD2 identical over 8 bases. With V trimmed by 6 bases and J by 2 bases, 8 bases remained unmatched. The CDR3 loop spans 15 amino acids. The CDR3 DNA follows: TGTGCCAGCAGCCCCTTTGAGCGGGGGCAAGAGACCCAGTACTTC. Amino acid sequence: CASSPFERGQETQYF.